These 25 T cell receptor beta chains were all obtained from the same sample, sequenced in a study of molecular identifiers for immune sequencing clone quantification. TCRdb passed the PCR reads through MiXCR, listing each CDR3 protein once. The sample comprises 300,000 to 350,000 distinct CDR3 sequences, about a fifth of which are singletons, and 0.81% rests with the top ten. Sequences were obtained from naive CD8+ T cells from blood, with Jurkat cell RNA spiked in. Indicated subset: FACS-sorted CD8+CD4-CCR7+CD45RA+ naive T cells. The source of these receptors is a human donor in good health. Some libraries in this study had Jurkat cell RNA spiked in.

This clonotype was seen repeatedly, ten times or more. This chain links TRBV30 with TRBJ1-1, with D hard to call. The CDR3 totals 12 residues. Per the germline V gene, CDR1 is GTSNPN and CDR2 is SVGIG (reference sequence). Trimming pared 6 bases from V and 0 bases from J, leaving 8 bases between. The DNA for the CDR3 is TGTGCCTGTGTTGGTGTGAACACTGAAGCTTTCTTT. It yields the protein CACVGVNTEAFF.

This clonotype was detected many times. The V call is TRBV28, the J call TRBJ2-7; D is undetermined. Trimming pared 6 bases from V and 5 bases from J, leaving 17 bases between. Germline-derived CDR1 and CDR2 are MDHEN and SYDVKM. This CDR3 is 14 amino acids long. CDR3 DNA sequence: TGTGCCAGCAGCACCCGGACCAAGCCCCACGAGCAGTACTTC. The encoded protein is CASSTRTKPHEQYF.

This clonotype was seen a handful of times. The V gene is TRBV19, the J gene TRBJ1-5, with 9 bases that match TRBD1. Germline V lookup: CDR1 LNHDA, CDR2 SQIVND (reference sequence). V shed 1 base, J shed 2 bases, and the junction held 6 bases outside the gene matches. This CDR3 contains 17 residues. The CDR3 region is CASSIGQGVSGNQPQHF. The CDR3 region has the DNA TGTGCCAGTAGTATAGGACAGGGGGTTTCGGGCAATCAGCCCCAGCATTTT.

Details on this clonotype: As the CDR3 is not closed by the conserved phenylalanine or tryptophan, this likely results from a read error. The V call is TRBV5-1, the J call TRBJ2-3; D possibly corresponds to TRBD2 (6 bases). The germline V gene encodes CDR1 SGHRS and CDR2 YFSETQ. The CDR3 consists of 16 residues. Trimming stripped 2 bases from V and 4 bases from J, with 17 bases between. The CDR3 loop is CASSLFPGEVADTQYL. The CDR3 DNA sequence: TGCGCCAGCAGCTTATTTCCGGGAGAGGTAGCAGATACGCAGTATCTT.

This clonotype was observed at least ten times. The gene calls are TRBV29-1 and TRBJ2-3; D ambiguous. Germline loops: CDR1 SQVTM, CDR2 ANQGSEA. The CDR3 is 15 amino acids. Trimming pared 7 bases from V and 0 bases from J, leaving 17 bases between. CDR3 sequence (DNA): TGCAGCGCCGAACCGACTCAGACTAGCACAGATACGCAGTATTTT. It yields the protein CSAEPTQTSTDTQYF.

With respect to this clonotype: A much larger clonotype is one base distant, so this may be a read error. This chain joins TRBV5-1 and TRBJ2-2; 8 positions agree with TRBD2. The V and J ends lost 6 bases and 0 bases, in that order; junction bases with no gene match: 10. Germline assignment: CDR1 SGHRS and CDR2 YFSETQ. The CDR3 runs to 17 residues. CDR3 loop: CASKLADPYPNTGELFF. The CDR3 DNA sequence: TGCGCCAGCAAACTAGCGGACCCATACCCGAACACCGGGGAGCTGTTTTTT.

As regards this clonotype: A much larger clone sits a single nucleotide away, making a read error possible. The J gene is TRBJ2-2, the V gene TRBV6-6; no clear D gene. The CDR3 covers 14 residues. CDR1 is MNHNY, CDR2 SVGAGI, per germline (reference sequence). CDR3 sequence reads: CAGQWGSNTEELFF. The DNA for the CDR3 is TGTGCCGGGCAATGGGGATCCAACACCGAGGAGCTGTTTTTT.

Notes on this clonotype: This may be a read error: a much more frequent sequence differs by one nucleotide. The chain is built from TRBV28 and TRBJ1-4; TRBD1 might be the D (5 bases). Trimming shortened V by 4 bases and J by 8 bases, and 14 bases separated the two germline ends. Germline V lookup: CDR1 MDHEN, CDR2 SYDVKM. This CDR3 is 14 amino acids long. The CDR3 DNA reads as TGTGCCAGCAGTTCCCGGGACTCGGGGGAAAAACTGTTTTTT. Translating gives CASSSRDSGEKLFF. Full variable domain (missing parts from reference TRBV28 and TRBJ1-4): DVKVTQSSRYLVKRTGEKVFLECVQDMDHENMFWYRQDPGLGLRLIYFSYDVKMKEKGDIPEGYSVSREKKERFSLILESASTNQTSMYLCASSSRDSGEKLFFGSGTQLSVL.

CDR3 in DNA: TGTGCCAGCAGTTACTCGAATGGCGAGGATCATTCAGATACGCAGTATTTT. Translating it yields CASSYSNGEDHSDTQYF. V is TRBV6-2 or TRBV6-3 and J is TRBJ2-3, with D uncertain. Germline values: CDR1 MNHEY, CDR2 SVGEGT. The CDR3 spans 17 residues. The V end lost 0 bases, the J end lost 4 bases, and 17 bases lay between the germline ends.

The table lists this clonotype with many counts. J is TRBJ2-4 and V is TRBV7-9, with D possibly TRBD1 on 6 matching bases. The germline V and J ends were trimmed by 2 bases and 7 bases, with 21 bases remaining between them. Germline-derived CDR1 and CDR2 are SEHNR and FQNEAQ (reference sequence). The CDR3 runs to 17 residues. In DNA, the CDR3 is TGTGCCAGCAGCTTATATGTTCATGGCGCAGGGGAGAACATTCAGTACTTC. Its protein product is CASSLYVHGAGENIQYF.

Note on this clonotype: Compared with germline, one end of the junction differs, possibly owing to a read error. The chain couples TRBV7-9 to TRBJ2-3; a possible D gene is TRBD2 (7 bases). The CDR3 is 14 residues long. Looked up from germline, CDR1 is SEHNR and CDR2 is FQNEAQ (reference sequence). The DNA for the CDR3 is TGTGCCGGCAGCTTCGACGGGGGGCCAGATACGCAGTATTTT. Amino acid sequence: CAGSFDGGPDTQYF.

This clonotype was observed a handful of times. The rearrangement uses TRBV18 and TRBJ2-3, with D maybe TRBD1 (5 bases). The CDR3 contains 15 residues. Germline V gene lookup returns CDR1 KGHSH and CDR2 LQKENI. V dropped 3 bases and J dropped 0 bases, with 10 bases sitting between them. CDR3 DNA sequence: TGTGCCAGCTCACCCGAGACAGTTAGCACAGATACGCAGTATTTT. Translating gives CASSPETVSTDTQYF.

This clonotype was seen at least ten times. The germline gene is not matched at one end of the junction; a read error may be the cause. The rearrangement links TRBV3-1 to TRBJ1-1; a weak D match, TRBD1 (6 bases). The germline V gene has CDR1 LGHDT and CDR2 YNNKEL (reference sequence). CDR3 length: 14 residues. The CDR3 nucleotides read TGTGCCAGCAGCTCCCGGGACACGGCTCCTGAGGCTTTCTTT. It yields the protein CASSSRDTAPEAFF.

A remark on this clonotype: A read error may explain this, as a much larger clone is one base away. The CDR3 loop reads CASSQAVGQGEVEQYF. CDR3 sequence (DNA): TGCGCCAGCAGCCAAGCCGTTGGACAGGGGGAGGTCGAGCAGTACTTC. The V and J genes are TRBV4-1 and TRBJ2-7; 10 nucleotides line up with TRBD1. Germline V lookup: CDR1 MGHRA, CDR2 YSYEKL. The CDR3 length is 16 residues. V lost 1 base, J lost 6 bases, and 9 bases stayed unmatched.

Note on this clonotype: Being one base from a much bigger clone, this may be a read error. V is TRBV30 and J is TRBJ2-3; D not certain. Germline assignment: CDR1 GTSNPN and CDR2 SVGIG (reference sequence). Trimming removed 1 base at V and 8 bases at J, with 13 bases between. CDR3 size: 13 residues. The CDR3 DNA is TGTGCCTGGAGTGCACCAGCCGTAGCTACGCAGTATTTT. It yields the protein CAWSAPAVATQYF.

For this clonotype: Being one base from a much bigger clone, this may be a read error. The chain combines TRBV14 with TRBJ1-2; 7 positions match TRBD1. The CDR3 sequence is 15 residues long. The junction had 9 bases not matched to a gene; V was cut back by 4 bases and J by 4 bases. The germline gives CDR1 SGHDN, CDR2 FVKESK. The CDR3 sequence is CASSPRGQWLYGYTF. DNA for the CDR3: TGTGCCAGCAGCCCACGGGGACAGTGGCTCTATGGCTACACCTTC.

To note about this clonotype: A much larger clone lies one base from this, so it may be a read error. Because the CDR3 is missing its conserved closing phenylalanine or tryptophan, this is likely a read error. V gene TRBV29-1 combines with J gene TRBJ1-2, with D tentatively TRBD1 (5 bases). Per germline, CDR1 SQVTM and CDR2 ANQGSEA. The CDR3 length is 13 residues. V dropped 6 bases and J dropped 3 bases, with 14 bases sitting between them. The DNA of the CDR3 is TGCAGCGTCCAGGCAGCCAGGGACTATGGCTACACCTTA. It is translated as CSVQAARDYGYTL.

The V and J genes are TRBV10-2 and TRBJ1-5; a possible D gene is TRBD1 (5 bases). The CDR3 length is 15 residues. V shed 3 bases and J shed 5 bases, with 14 bases lying between them. The germline V gene has CDR1 WSHSY and CDR2 SAAADI. This CDR3 reads CASSDVRGSDQPQHF. The CDR3 DNA reads as TGCGCCAGCAGTGATGTCCGGGGGTCCGATCAGCCCCAGCATTTT.

This clonotype has just a few counts. The chain carries TRBV11-2 and TRBJ2-5; 9 nucleotides match TRBD2. CDR1 and CDR2 (germline): SGHAT, FQNNGV. With V trimmed by 3 bases and J by 1 base, 6 bases remained unmatched. This CDR3 is 16 amino acids long. The CDR3: CASSFELAGFQETQYF. CDR3 nucleotide sequence: TGTGCCAGCAGCTTTGAACTAGCGGGTTTCCAAGAGACCCAGTACTTC.

This clonotype was found many times. The chain uses TRBV28 and TRBJ2-2; D might be TRBD2 (5 bases). This CDR3 has 13 amino acids. In germline, CDR1 is MDHEN, CDR2 SYDVKM. V lost 3 bases and J 5 bases, leaving 7 bases between the germline ends. For the CDR3, the DNA is TGTGCCAGCAGTTTGGGAGTAACCGGGGAGCTGTTTTTT. Translated, it gives CASSLGVTGELFF.

Comment on this clonotype: This sequence may be a read error, since a much larger clone differs from it by one base. The genes are TRBV19 and TRBJ1-5, with D uncertain. The CDR3 covers 14 residues. Germline CDR1 and CDR2: LNHDA and SQIVND (reference sequence). Here the CDR3 DNA reads TGTGCCAGTAGTATAGTGATGCCCAATCAGCCCCCGCATTTT. This translates into CASSIVMPNQPPHF.

As concerns this clonotype: A read error may be the cause here, since a much bigger clone is one base away. The chain employs TRBV28 and TRBJ2-7; no clear D. The CDR3 has 15 residues. Germline V gives CDR1 MDHEN, CDR2 SYDVKM. CDR3 sequence reads: CASGFESPVSYEQYF. As DNA, the CDR3 is TGTGCCAGCGGTTTTGAGAGCCCTGTTTCCTACGAGCAGTACTTC.

As to this clonotype: A much larger clone lies one base from this, so it may be a read error. V is TRBV6-1 and J is TRBJ1-2; no definite D call. This CDR3 spans 10 amino acids. Germline V gene lookup returns CDR1 MNHNS and CDR2 SASEGT. Here the CDR3 reads CASRTYGCTF. CDR3 nucleotide sequence: TGTGCCAGCAGAACCTATGGCTGCACCTTC.

Comment on this clonotype: One end of the junction is discordant with germline, which a read error may explain. V usage is TRBV5-3 and J usage is TRBJ1-1; tentative D call: TRBD1 (6 bases). Being an ORF, TRBV5-3 has a function that is uncertain. The CDR3 spans 12 residues. The CDR3, as DNA: TGTGCCAGCAGCTTGGCCGGGGGGCTGGCTTTCTTT. Amino acids: CASSLAGGLAFF.

This clonotype was picked up many times. The V call is TRBV7-2, the J call TRBJ1-1; D is ambiguous. V lost 5 bases and J 6 bases, leaving 13 bases between the germline ends. The CDR3 spans 13 residues. Per germline, CDR1 SGHTA and CDR2 FQGNSA. The DNA of the CDR3 is TGTGCCAGCAGCCCCCGCATTAGCCCTGAAGCTTTCTTT. This encodes CASSPRISPEAFF.